This T cell receptor beta chain was captured by sequencing in a study of identical twins. With template switching, a universal primer site was added, and the cDNA carried unique molecular identifiers. TCRdb processed the 5' RACE reads anew with MiXCR; each CDR3 protein has one entry. The table has 300,000 to 400,000 distinct CDR3 sequences, roughly 12% seen once. The CDR3 length is 12 residues. Germline values: CDR1 SGHRS, CDR2 YFSETQ. Trimming cost V 0 bases and J 6 bases, with 7 bases left between them. This clonotype has a count of ten or more. Separately, the same data were catalogued under a study of yellow fever vaccine responses in identical twins.

The TCR sequence derives from a woman aged 18 to 35 in good health. The sample comprised CD8+ T cells sorted from blood. This rearrangement joins TRBV5-1 to TRBJ2-7; D unclear. The DNA of the CDR3 is TGCGCCAGCAGCTTGGAGTACGCCGAGCAGTACTTC. It translates to CASSLEYAEQYF.